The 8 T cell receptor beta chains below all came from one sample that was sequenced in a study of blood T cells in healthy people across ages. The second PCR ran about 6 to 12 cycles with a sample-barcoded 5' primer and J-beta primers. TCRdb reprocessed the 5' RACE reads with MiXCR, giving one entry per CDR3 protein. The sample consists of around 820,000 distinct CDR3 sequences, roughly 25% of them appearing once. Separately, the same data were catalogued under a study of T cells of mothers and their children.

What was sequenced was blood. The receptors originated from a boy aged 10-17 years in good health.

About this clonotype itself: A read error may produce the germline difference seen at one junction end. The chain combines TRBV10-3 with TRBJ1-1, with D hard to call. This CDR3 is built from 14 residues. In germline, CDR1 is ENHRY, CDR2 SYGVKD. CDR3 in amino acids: CAILVDTAGTEAFF. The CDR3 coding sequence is TGTGCCATATTGGTCGACACCGCCGGCACTGAAGCCTTCTTT.

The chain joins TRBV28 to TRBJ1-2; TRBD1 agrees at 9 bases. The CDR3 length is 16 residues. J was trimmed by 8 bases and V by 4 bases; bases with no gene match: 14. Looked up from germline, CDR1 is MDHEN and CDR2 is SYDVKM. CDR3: CASSSETGTGYFGYTF. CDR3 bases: TGTGCCAGCAGTTCGGAAACCGGGACAGGGTATTTCGGCTACACCTTC.

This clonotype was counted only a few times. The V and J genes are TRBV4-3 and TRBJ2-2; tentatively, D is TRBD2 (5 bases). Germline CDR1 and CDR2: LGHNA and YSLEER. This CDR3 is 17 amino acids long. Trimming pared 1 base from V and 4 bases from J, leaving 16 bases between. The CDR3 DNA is TGCGCCAGCAGCCAAGTAGCCCCGGGATCAGGCACCGGGGAGCTGTTTTTT. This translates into CASSQVAPGSGTGELFF.

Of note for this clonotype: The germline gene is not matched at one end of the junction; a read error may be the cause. The CDR3 DNA reads TGCGCCAGCAGCCAAGTTCCGCGGGAGCGGGACTCGTTCTTC. Its protein product is CASSQVPRERDSFF. The V call is TRBV4-1, the J call TRBJ2-5; 7 bases match TRBD2. The CDR3 totals 14 residues. Germline loops: CDR1 MGHRA, CDR2 YSYEKL.

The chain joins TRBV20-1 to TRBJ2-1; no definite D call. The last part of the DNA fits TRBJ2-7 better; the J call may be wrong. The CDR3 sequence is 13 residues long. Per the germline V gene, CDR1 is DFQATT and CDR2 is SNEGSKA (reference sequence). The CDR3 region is CSARGQEFYEQYF. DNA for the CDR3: TGCAGTGCTAGAGGTCAGGAGTTCTACGAGCAGTACTTC.

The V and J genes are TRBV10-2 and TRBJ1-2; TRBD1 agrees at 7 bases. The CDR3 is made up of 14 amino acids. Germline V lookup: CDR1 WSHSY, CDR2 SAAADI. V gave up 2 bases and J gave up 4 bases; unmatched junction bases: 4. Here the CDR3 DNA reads TGCGCCAGCAGTGAGAGCGGGACAGTCTATGGCTACACCTTC. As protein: CASSESGTVYGYTF.

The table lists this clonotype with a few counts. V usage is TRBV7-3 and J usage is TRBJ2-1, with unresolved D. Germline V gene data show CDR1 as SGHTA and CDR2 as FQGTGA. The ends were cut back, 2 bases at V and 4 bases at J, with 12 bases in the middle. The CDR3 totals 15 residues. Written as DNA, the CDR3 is TGTGCCAGCAGCTTAGCAGACACTCCATACAATGAGCAGTTCTTC. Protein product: CASSLADTPYNEQFF.

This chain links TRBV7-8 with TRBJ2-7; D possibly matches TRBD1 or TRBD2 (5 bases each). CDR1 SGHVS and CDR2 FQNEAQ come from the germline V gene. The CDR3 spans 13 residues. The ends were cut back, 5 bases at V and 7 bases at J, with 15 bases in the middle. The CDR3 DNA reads TGTGCCAGCAGCCCCACGGTTGGGGGTGAGCAGTACTTC. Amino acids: CASSPTVGGEQYF.